This T cell receptor (beta chain) was recovered during a study of T cell changes during pregnancy in multiple sclerosis. TCRdb's table, derived via immunoSEQ multiplex PCR, lists solely in-frame clones and lacks some. The table lists 45,000 to 60,000 clones, more than 90% of them singletons. V lost 4 bases and J lost 1, with 15 bases in between. Germline V gene data show CDR1 as LGHNA and CDR2 as YSLEER. CDR3 size: 16 residues. V gene TRBV4-3 combines with J gene TRBJ2-3; D possibly corresponds to TRBD2 (8 bases). This sample comprised peripheral blood, obtained after pregnancy. The receptor's source is a female donor in good health, enrolled as a control in a pregnancy study. CDR3 protein: CASSPGGGTGTDTQYF. The CDR3 coding sequence is TGCGCCAGCAGCCCGGGAGGGGGCACTGGCACAGATACGCAGTATTTT.